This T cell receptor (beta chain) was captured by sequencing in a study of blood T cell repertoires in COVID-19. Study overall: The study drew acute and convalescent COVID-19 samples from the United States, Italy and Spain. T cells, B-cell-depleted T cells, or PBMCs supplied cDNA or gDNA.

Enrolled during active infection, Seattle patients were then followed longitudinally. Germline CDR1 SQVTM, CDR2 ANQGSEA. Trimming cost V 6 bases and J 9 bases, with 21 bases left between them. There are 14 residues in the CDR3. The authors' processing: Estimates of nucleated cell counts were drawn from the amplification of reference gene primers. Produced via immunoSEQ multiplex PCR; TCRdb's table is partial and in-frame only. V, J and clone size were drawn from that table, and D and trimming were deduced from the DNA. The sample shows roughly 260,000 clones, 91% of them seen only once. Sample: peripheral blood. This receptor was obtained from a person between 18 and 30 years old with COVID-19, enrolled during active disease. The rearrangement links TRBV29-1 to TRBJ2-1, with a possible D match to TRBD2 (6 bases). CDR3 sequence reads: CSVTRGSYGGEQFF. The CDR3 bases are TGCAGCGTCACTAGGGGCAGCTACGGGGGTGAGCAGTTCTTC.